This is a list of T cell receptor beta chains from one sample in a study of response to subunit inactivated influenza vaccine. A single record per CDR3 protein comes from TCRdb applying MiXCR to the RT-PCR reads. The data hold about 650,000 distinct CDR3 sequences, with 13% to 15% observed a single time. The sequences come from PBMCs from blood, collected approximately 15 days before vaccination. These receptors all stem from a man aged 50 or older who received an inactivated influenza vaccine. CDR3s include the opening cysteine and the closing phenylalanine or tryptophan. Fields, in order: D gene, clone size, J gene, V gene, CDR3 protein, CDR3 DNA. The D gene is left open where the match is weak. The size entry is marked missing in some rows and otherwise reads once, few, many or a size class.

TRBD2 NA TRBJ2-3 TRBV7-9 CASSLRTSGRSDTQYF TGTGCCAGCAGCCTCCGGACTAGCGGGAGGTCAGATACGCAGTATTTT
TRBD1 few TRBJ1-1 TRBV10-1 CASSGQGSAFF TGCGCCAGCAGTGGACAGGGTTCAGCTTTCTTT
NA few TRBJ2-1 TRBV20-1 CSASLGLTSYNEQFF TGCAGTGCTAGTTTGGGACTCACCTCCTACAATGAGCAGTTCTTC
TRBD1 many TRBJ2-7 TRBV4-2 CASSQDISQSRTGGFYEQYF TGTGCCAGCAGCCAAGATATTTCGCAGTCGAGGACAGGGGGCTTTTACGAGCAGTACTTC
TRBD1 few TRBJ2-7 TRBV5-1 CASSLGTGSDEQYF TGCGCCAGCAGCCTAGGGACAGGGAGCGACGAGCAGTACTTC
NA few TRBJ2-7 TRBV6-2/TRBV6-3 CASRAGGALEQYF TGTGCCAGCAGAGCAGGAGGAGCCCTCGAGCAGTACTTC
NA few TRBJ2-5 TRBV18 CASSPTLLETQYF TGTGCCAGCTCACCAACCCTTCTAGAGACCCAGTACTTC
NA NA TRBJ2-7 TRBV2 CASSTGTEQYF TGTGCCAGCAGCACAGGGACCGAGCAGTACTTC
NA few TRBJ1-2 TRBV7-2 CASSPAVGDYGYTF TGTGCCAGCAGCCCAGCTGTAGGGGACTATGGCTACACCTTC
TRBD1 NA TRBJ2-1 TRBV10-3 CAISTGQGNNEQFF TGTGCCATATCCACGGGACAGGGTAACAATGAGCAGTTCTTC
TRBD1 NA TRBJ2-3 TRBV5-1 CASSRTGASLDTQYF TGCGCCAGCAGCCGCACAGGGGCCTCGCTAGATACGCAGTATTTT
NA many TRBJ1-2 TRBV10-3 CAISPRVGSYGYTF TGTGCCATCAGTCCACGTGTTGGATCCTATGGCTACACCTTC
TRBD2 few TRBJ2-7 TRBV24-1 CLLPVSGIYYEQYF TGTCTGTTGCCAGTCAGCGGGATTTACTACGAGCAGTACTTC
NA NA TRBJ2-5 TRBV5-1 CASMGTLVETQYF TGCGCCAGCATGGGGACGCTGGTTGAGACCCAGTACTTC
NA many TRBJ2-5 TRBV12-3/TRBV12-4 CASSFSEGETQYF TGTGCCAGCAGCTTCTCAGAGGGGGAGACCCAGTACTTC
NA NA TRBJ2-3 TRBV5-5 CASSLGPTFTDTQYF TGTGCCAGCAGCTTGGGTCCCACCTTCACAGATACGCAGTATTTT
TRBD2 few TRBJ2-1 TRBV28 CASSLKGTSGRKQFF TGTGCCAGCAGCTTAAAGGGGACTAGCGGGAGGAAACAGTTCTTC
NA few TRBJ2-5 TRBV5-1 CASSFGIGGQETQYF TGCGCCAGCAGTTTCGGCATAGGGGGGCAAGAGACCCAGTACTTC
NA few TRBJ1-5 TRBV12-3/TRBV12-4 CASSLGLPPGNQPQHF TGTGCCAGCAGTTTAGGGCTGCCCCCGGGCAATCAGCCCCAGCATTTT
NA few TRBJ2-5 TRBV7-2 CASSLRAPQETQYF TGTGCCAGCAGCTTAAGAGCGCCACAAGAGACCCAGTACTTC
NA NA TRBJ2-7 TRBV5-6 CASSFRTLGDYEQYF TGTGCCAGCAGCTTTAGGACGCTAGGGGACTACGAGCAGTACTTC
TRBD2 NA TRBJ2-2 TRBV3-1 CASSRGTTSGGRTGELFF TGTGCCAGCAGCCGAGGAACCACTAGCGGGGGCCGCACCGGGGAGCTGTTTTTT
NA many TRBJ1-1 TRBV5-1 CASSPTPTRPNEAFF TGCGCCAGCAGCCCGACCCCAACCAGACCGAATGAAGCTTTCTTT
NA NA TRBJ1-5 TRBV2 CASTLGPSNQPQHF TGTGCCAGCACCTTGGGACCGAGCAATCAGCCCCAGCATTTT
NA many TRBJ2-5 TRBV10-3 CAISESRGQETQYF TGTGCCATCAGTGAGTCGAGAGGACAAGAGACCCAGTACTTC
NA NA TRBJ2-5 TRBV5-6 CASSLVVKQETQYF TGTGCCAGCAGCTTGGTGGTAAAGCAAGAGACCCAGTACTTC
NA few TRBJ1-6 TRBV20-1 CSVIPPHGSNSPLHF TGCAGTGTCATACCCCCTCATGGCTCTAATTCACCCCTCCACTTT
NA NA TRBJ1-4 TRBV3-1 CASSQKHREAEKLFF TGTGCCAGCAGCCAAAAGCACAGGGAGGCTGAAAAACTGTTTTTT
TRBD2 NA TRBJ2-5 TRBV2 CASRWTSLQETQYF TGTGCCAGCAGATGGACTAGTCTACAAGAGACCCAGTACTTC
TRBD2 few TRBJ2-1 TRBV4-3 CASSQDTSGTMNEQFF TGCGCCAGCAGCCAAGATACTAGCGGCACGATGAATGAGCAGTTCTTC
NA NA TRBJ2-3 TRBV5-1 CASSLASTLGDSEVLCF TGCGCCAGCAGCTTGGCCTCGACACTGGGGGACTCAGAAGTCCTGTGTTTT
NA NA TRBJ2-3 TRBV20-1 CSARTGGWDTQYF TGCAGTGCAAGGACCGGCGGTTGGGATACGCAGTATTTT
TRBD1 NA TRBJ2-7 TRBV27 CASSLIQGVGPYEQYF TGTGCCAGCAGTTTGATTCAGGGGGTCGGTCCCTACGAGCAGTACTTC
NA NA TRBJ2-5 TRBV20-1 CSVVGSGAETQYF TGCAGTGTGGTAGGGTCGGGTGCGGAGACCCAGTACTTC
TRBD2 NA TRBJ2-1 TRBV7-8 CASSLGGSGFYNEQFF TGTGCCAGCAGCCTGGGCGGGAGCGGGTTCTACAATGAGCAGTTCTTC
NA NA TRBJ2-3 TRBV14 CASSHVGSLGGTDTQYF TGTGCCAGCAGCCATGTTGGGTCCCTTGGGGGCACAGATACGCAGTATTTT
TRBD2 NA TRBJ2-7 TRBV6-2/TRBV6-3 CASSRPRTSGGVSPYEQYF TGTGCCAGCAGCCGACCGAGGACTAGCGGGGGGGTCTCTCCCTACGAGCAGTACTTC
NA few TRBJ1-6 TRBV5-1 CASSLGADRPLHF TGCGCCAGCAGCTTGGGGGCAGACAGGCCTCTCCACTTT
NA NA TRBJ1-6 TRBV9 CASSVGGSYNSPLHF TGTGCCAGCAGCGTAGGGGGGTCCTATAATTCACCCCTCCACTTT
NA few TRBJ1-1 TRBV5-1 CASSLDGHKNTEAFF TGCGCCAGCAGCTTGGACGGACATAAGAACACTGAAGCTTTCTTT
NA few TRBJ1-2 TRBV13 CASSRSSGNWSYTF TGTGCCAGCAGCCGTTCGTCTGGGAATTGGAGCTACACCTTC
NA NA TRBJ2-7 TRBV28 CASSPEGQVSYEQYF TGTGCCAGCAGTCCCGAGGGTCAGGTCTCCTACGAGCAGTACTTC